This T cell receptor beta chain was documented in a study of blood T cell repertoires in COVID-19. The wider study: Researchers got acute and convalescent COVID-19 samples from the United States, Italy and Spain. PBMCs, B-cell-depleted T cells, or T cells were the source of the cDNA or gDNA that made up the material.

The assay was immunoSEQ multiplex PCR, and TCRdb's table has in-frame clones only and misses some. The sample has more than 350,000 clones; more than 70% are singletons. CDR3 size: 16 residues. CDR1 is MNHEY, CDR2 SMNVEV, per germline (reference sequence). Trimming cost V 5 bases and J 4 bases; bases outside gene matches: 8. The chain links TRBV27 to TRBJ2-7, with 13 bases fitting TRBD2. The source material was peripheral blood. The receptor was isolated from a woman in her twenties or thirties with COVID-19, enrolled during active disease. The CDR3 reads CASSPLTSGGKYEQYF. The DNA for the CDR3 is TGTGCCAGCAGTCCGCTGACTAGCGGGGGGAAATACGAGCAGTACTTC.